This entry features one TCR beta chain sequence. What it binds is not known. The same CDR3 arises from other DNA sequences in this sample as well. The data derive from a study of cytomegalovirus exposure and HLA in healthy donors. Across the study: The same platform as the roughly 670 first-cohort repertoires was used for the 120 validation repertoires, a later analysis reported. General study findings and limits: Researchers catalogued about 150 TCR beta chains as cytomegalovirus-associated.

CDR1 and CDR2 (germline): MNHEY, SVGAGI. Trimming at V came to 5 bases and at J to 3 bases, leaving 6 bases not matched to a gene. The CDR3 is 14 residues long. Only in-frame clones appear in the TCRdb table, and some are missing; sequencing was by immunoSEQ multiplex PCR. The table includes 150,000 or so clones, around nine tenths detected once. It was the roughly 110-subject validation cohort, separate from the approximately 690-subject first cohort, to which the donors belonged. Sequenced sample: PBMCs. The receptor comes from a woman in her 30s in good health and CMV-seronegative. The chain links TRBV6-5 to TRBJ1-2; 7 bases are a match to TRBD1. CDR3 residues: CASSRRTGDYGYTF. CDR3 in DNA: TGTGCCAGCAGTCGAAGGACAGGAGACTATGGCTACACCTTC.